This T cell receptor beta chain was retrieved from a study of T cells in Graves' hyperthyroidism and ophthalmopathy. Note on this clonotype: Its antigen remains unknown. The final CDR3 position lacks the conserved phenylalanine or tryptophan, pointing to a likely read error.

The source material, RNA transcripts, was used to amplify TCR beta CDR3 regions. When the TCR CDR3 underwent first-round RT-PCR, the HTBI primer set was used. MiXCR was run by TCRdb on the multiplex PCR reads, yielding one entry per CDR3 protein. The sample has 500,000 to 600,000 distinct CDR3 sequences, around 45% seen once. General study findings and limits: The majority of expanded thyroid clonotypes above 0.001 also appeared in blood.

The CDR3 is 16 residues long. CDR1 is KGHDR and CDR2 is SFDVKD in the germline V gene. The sequencing sample was made of peripheral blood or thyroid tissue (not recorded which). The chain links TRBV24-1 to TRBJ1-2; 8 nucleotides match TRBD1. The TCR was taken from an adult woman with Graves' disease, either hyperthyroidism or ophthalmopathy (not recorded which). CDR3 nucleotides: TGTGCCAGCAGTGATTCGCACTTGGTCGGGACAGGTGGCTACACCCTC. Protein product: CASSDSHLVGTGGYTL.